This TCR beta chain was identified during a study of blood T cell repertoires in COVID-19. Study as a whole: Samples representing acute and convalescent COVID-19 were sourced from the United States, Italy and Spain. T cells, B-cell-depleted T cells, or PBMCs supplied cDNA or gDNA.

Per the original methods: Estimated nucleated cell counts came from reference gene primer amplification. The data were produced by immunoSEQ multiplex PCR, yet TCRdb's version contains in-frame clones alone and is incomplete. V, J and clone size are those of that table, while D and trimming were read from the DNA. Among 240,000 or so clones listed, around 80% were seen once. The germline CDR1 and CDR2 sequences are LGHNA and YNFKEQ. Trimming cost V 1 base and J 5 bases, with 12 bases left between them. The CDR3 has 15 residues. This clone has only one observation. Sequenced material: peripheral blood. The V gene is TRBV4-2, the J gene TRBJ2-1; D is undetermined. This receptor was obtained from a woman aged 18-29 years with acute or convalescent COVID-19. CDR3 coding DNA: TGTGCCAGCAGCCAAGGGCGGAGTCAAAACAATGAGCAGTTCTTC. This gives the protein CASSQGRSQNNEQFF.